This passage covers 19 T cell receptor beta chains from one sample sequenced in a study of blood T cell repertoires in COVID-19. Repertoires were generated with immunoSEQ multiplex PCR, while TCRdb's copy carries only in-frame clones and drops some. The table has 250,000 to 300,000 clones, just over 85% seen once. The sample consisted of peripheral blood. These receptors were taken from a woman in her twenties or thirties with active or convalescent COVID-19.

This chain links TRBV7-2 with TRBJ1-6; no clear D gene. CDR3 size: 14 residues. Trimming left V 5 bases short and J 5 bases short, with 10 bases between. Germline assignment: CDR1 SGHTA and CDR2 FQGNSA. CDR3 coding DNA: TGTGCCAGCAGCCGTCAACAGAATAATTCACCCCTCCACTTT. It specifies CASSRQQNNSPLHF.

The V call is TRBV7-2, the J call TRBJ2-3; 9 bases match TRBD2. The CDR3 is 16 residues long. Trimming cost V 1 base and J 10 bases; bases outside gene matches: 12. The germline CDR1 and CDR2 sequences are SGHTA and FQGNSA. Here the CDR3 reads CASSLVSGGANNPQYF. The DNA of the CDR3 is TGTGCCAGCAGCTTAGTTAGCGGGGGTGCAAACAACCCGCAGTATTTT.

The V and J genes are TRBV5-6 and TRBJ1-1; 7 bases line up with TRBD1. This CDR3 comprises 14 residues. J lost 5 bases, V lost 4 bases, and 8 bases had no gene match. CDR1 and CDR2 from the germline V gene are SGHDT and YYEEEE. The chain's CDR3 is CASSTHRGMTEAFF. The CDR3 nucleotides are TGTGCCAGCAGCACCCACAGGGGTATGACTGAAGCTTTCTTT.

V usage is TRBV4-1 and J usage is TRBJ2-7; TRBD2 matches at 15 bases. CDR1 is MGHRA and CDR2 is YSYEKL in the germline V gene. The CDR3 is 18 residues long. V shed 4 bases, J shed 1 base, and the junction held 8 bases outside the gene matches. The CDR3 DNA is TGCGCCAGCAGCCCTGATCCGGGACTAGCGGGGGGTTCCTACGAGCAGTACTTC. As protein: CASSPDPGLAGGSYEQYF.

The chain links TRBV3-1 (or the pseudogene TRBV3-2) to TRBJ2-5; 8 bases line up with TRBD2. This CDR3 comprises 15 residues. V lost 3 bases to trimming and J lost 1 base; unmatched junction nucleotides: 4. Germline values: CDR1 LGHDT, CDR2 YNNKEL (reference sequence). For the CDR3, the DNA is TGTGCCAGCAGCCAGCGTCGGGGGGGCCAAGAGACCCAGTACTTC. This gives the protein CASSQRRGGQETQYF.

The chain employs TRBV4-3 and TRBJ1-2; D not resolved. The CDR3 consists of 13 residues. Trimming shortened V by 0 bases and J by 8 bases, and 10 bases separated the two germline ends. Germline V gene sequence: CDR1 LGHNA, CDR2 YSLEER. In DNA, the CDR3 is TGCGCCAGCAGCCAAGATGGCTTGTGGGGCTACACCTTC. This translates into CASSQDGLWGYTF.

This chain uses TRBV11-3 with TRBJ2-1; D remains ambiguous. V was clipped by 1 base and J by 10 bases, with 11 bases between them. This CDR3 region has 13 residues. Looked up from germline, CDR1 is SGHNT and CDR2 is YENEEA. The chain's CDR3 is CASSLGLDGEQFF. The DNA for the CDR3 is TGTGCCAGCAGCTTAGGACTGGATGGGGAGCAGTTCTTC.

The chain links TRBV5-5 to TRBJ2-3; D is possibly TRBD2 (5 bases). The CDR3 is made up of 14 amino acids. CDR1 is SGHKS, CDR2 YYEKEE, per germline (reference sequence). Trimming stripped 1 base from V and 1 base from J, with 7 bases between. The CDR3 loop is CASSLSGGTDTQYF. CDR3 bases: TGTGCCAGCAGCTTGTCCGGGGGCACAGATACGCAGTATTTT.

The table lists this clone with a count of one. The rearrangement links TRBV6-5 to TRBJ1-1; D remains unclear. CDR3 length: 13 amino acids. In germline, CDR1 is MNHEY, CDR2 SVGAGI. V was trimmed by 7 bases and J by 1 base, leaving 10 bases between them. The CDR3 sequence is CASIGMGNTEAFF. The CDR3 DNA follows: TGTGCCAGCATCGGGATGGGGAACACTGAAGCTTTCTTT.

A remark on this clone: No conserved phenylalanine or tryptophan is present at the end of the CDR3, so a read error is the likely explanation. Because the CDR3's place on the DNA is in doubt, the DNA is left out and the CDR3 is given as listed by TCRdb. This sequence joins TRBV7-3 and TRBJ1-3. Counting both end residues, the CDR3 totals 8 amino acids. From germline, CDR1 is SGHTA and CDR2 FQGTGA. CDR3 amino acids: CASSRGAV.

This chain uses TRBV19 with TRBJ1-4, with D perhaps TRBD1 (5 bases). Germline V gives CDR1 LNHDA, CDR2 SQIVND (reference sequence). V lost 4 bases to trimming and J lost 7 bases, with 13 bases between them. CDR3 length: 14 amino acids. CDR3 region: CASSTQGVGEKLFF. DNA for the CDR3: TGTGCCAGTAGTACCCAAGGGGTCGGTGAAAAACTGTTTTTT.

This chain connects TRBV7-3 to TRBJ2-1; TRBD2 matches 7 bases. Germline V gene lookup returns CDR1 SGHTA and CDR2 FQGTGA. The CDR3 length is 14 residues. The J segment lost 7 bases and the V segment lost 5 bases, leaving 8 bases of the junction unmatched. CDR3: CASSPLGGLNEQFF. The CDR3 coding sequence is TGTGCCAGCAGCCCCCTGGGAGGGTTGAATGAGCAGTTCTTC.

The genes are TRBV10-3 and TRBJ2-7; D is perhaps TRBD2 (6 bases). CDR1 and CDR2 from the germline V gene are ENHRY and SYGVKD. This CDR3 has 14 residues. V was cut by 10 bases and J by 2 bases, with 18 bases left in between. CDR3 residues: CATLNTDYPYEQYF. CDR3 bases: TGTGCCACCCTAAATACGGACTACCCCTACGAGCAGTACTTC.

This clone was observed a handful of times. The CDR3 reads CASSLASGGADETQYF. As DNA, the CDR3 is TGTGCCAGCAGCTTAGCCAGCGGGGGGGCCGATGAGACCCAGTACTTC. The chain uses TRBV11-3 and TRBJ2-5, with TRBD2 identical over 10 bases. The CDR3 contains 16 residues. V lost 1 base and J lost 5; bases outside the gene matches: 7. CDR1 SGHNT and CDR2 YENEEA come from the germline V gene. The full variable domain, completed using reference TRBV11-3 and TRBJ2-5, is EAGVVQSPRYKIIEKKQPVAFWCNPISGHNTLYWYLQNLGQGPELLIRYENEEAVDDSQLPKDRFSAERLKGVDSTLKIQPAELGDSAVYLCASSLASGGADETQYFGPGTRLLVL.

V and J are TRBV7-8 and TRBJ2-5; D may be TRBD1 (5 bases). The CDR3 spans 15 residues. Germline values: CDR1 SGHVS, CDR2 FQNEAQ. Trimming cost V 2 bases and J 5 bases, with 15 bases left between them. As DNA, the CDR3 is TGTGCCAGCAGCTTAATTTTAGGACAACTCGAGACCCAGTACTTC. Protein: CASSLILGQLETQYF.

The table lists this clone with a count of one. The chain couples TRBV19 to TRBJ1-1; TRBD1 aligns across 7 bases. Germline loops: CDR1 LNHDA, CDR2 SQIVND (reference sequence). The CDR3 has 14 residues. Trimming removed 1 base from V and 3 bases from J; junction bases left unmatched: 2. CDR3 sequence reads: CASSIGQGHTEAFF. Written as DNA, the CDR3 is TGTGCCAGTAGTATAGGACAGGGCCACACTGAAGCTTTCTTT.

CDR3 sequence: CASSLVNQPQHF. For the CDR3, the DNA is TGTGCCAGCAGCTTAGTAAATCAGCCCCAGCATTTT. The chain has TRBV7-9 and TRBJ1-5; D gene uncertain. V was clipped by 1 base and J by 4 bases, with 2 bases between them. The germline CDR1 and CDR2 sequences are SEHNR and FQNEAQ (reference sequence). The CDR3 sequence is 12 residues long. Full variable domain (remainder filled in from reference TRBV7-9 and TRBJ1-5): DTGVSQNPRHKITKRGQNVTFRCDPISEHNRLYWYRQTLGQGPEFLTYFQNEAQLEKSRLLSDRFSAERPKGSFSTLEIQRTEQGDSAMYLCASSLVNQPQHFGDGTRLSIL.

The chain recombines TRBV10-3 with TRBJ1-2, with 8 nucleotides matching TRBD1. The germline V gene has CDR1 ENHRY and CDR2 SYGVKD. V was clipped by 6 bases and J by 2 bases; unmatched bases: 5. The CDR3 is 14 residues long. In nucleotides, the CDR3 is TGTGCCATCAGGGCAGGGGGCTCCAACTATGGCTACACCTTC. Protein sequence: CAIRAGGSNYGYTF.

This clone was observed a handful of times. This chain connects TRBV20-1 to TRBJ1-5; maybe TRBD1 (6 bases). The V and J ends lost 6 bases and 1 base respectively, with 13 bases between them. CDR1 and CDR2 (germline): DFQATT, SNEGSKA (reference sequence). This CDR3 region has 14 residues. CDR3 protein: CSASRDTSNQPQHF. In DNA form, the CDR3 reads TGCAGTGCCAGTAGGGACACGAGCAATCAGCCCCAGCATTTT.